Here is one TCR beta chain with its context. This sample stems from a study of cytomegalovirus exposure and HLA in healthy donors. This CDR3 region has 16 residues. The V and J ends lost 2 bases and 8 bases, in that order; junction bases with no gene match: 13. Germline V gene data show CDR1 as SGDLS and CDR2 as YYNGEE. Vbeta (60) and Jbeta (13) primers were used in the PCR. As originally analysed: Some 9.9 million of 70 million to 80 million unique TCR beta chains were shared, per a later count. Generated by immunoSEQ multiplex PCR, the TCRdb table keeps only in-frame clones and is missing some. V and J calls and clone size are those listed in that table; D and trimming were worked out from the DNA. The sample has 100,000 to 150,000 clones; more than 60% are singletons.

This TCR derives from a woman aged 40 to 50 in good health and CMV-seropositive. Sequenced material: PBMCs. The chain uses TRBV9 and TRBJ1-2; TRBD1 matches at 9 bases. The CDR3, as DNA: TGTGCCAGCAGCGTCTCAACTCCGGGACAGGGCGAAGGCTACACCTTC. This codes for CASSVSTPGQGEGYTF.